The 18 T cell receptor beta chains given below trace back to one sample, sequenced in a study of T cell responses to AZD1222 COVID-19 vaccine. TCRdb's table, derived via immunoSEQ multiplex PCR, lists solely in-frame clones and lacks some. This table holds 100,000 or so clones, around 90% found once. Sequencing was performed on peripheral blood, taken on day 0 of AZD1222 vaccination. Receptor source: an adult in good health.

V is TRBV5-4 and J is TRBJ2-3, with D maybe TRBD1 (5 bases). Looked up from germline, CDR1 is SGHNT and CDR2 is YYREEE (reference sequence). V lost 5 bases to trimming and J lost 3 bases, with 10 bases between them. This CDR3 has 13 residues. This chain's CDR3 is CASRQGGTDTQYF. CDR3 sequence (DNA): TGTGCCAGCAGGCAGGGCGGTACAGATACGCAGTATTTT.

The V and J genes are TRBV2 and TRBJ2-7; a weak D match, TRBD2 (5 bases). The CDR3 runs 15 residues. CDR1 is SNHLY and CDR2 is FYNNEI in the germline V gene. Trimming removed 0 bases at V and 2 bases at J, with 11 bases between. The CDR3 DNA sequence: TGTGCCAGCAGTGAAGCGCTGGGAGTTACCTACGAGCAGTACTTC. Its translation: CASSEALGVTYEQYF.

The chain combines TRBV19 with TRBJ2-2; 10 bases fit TRBD2. The V and J ends lost 4 bases and 2 bases, in that order; junction bases with no gene match: 22. The CDR3 totals 22 residues. CDR1 LNHDA and CDR2 SQIVND come from the germline V gene (reference sequence). CDR3 sequence reads: CASSKGPRQREGHAKNTGELFF. CDR3 in DNA: TGTGCCAGTAGTAAGGGCCCGAGGCAGCGGGAGGGCCACGCGAAAAACACCGGGGAGCTGTTTTTT.

The V gene is TRBV19, the J gene TRBJ1-5, with 11 nucleotides matching TRBD1. Germline V gene lookup returns CDR1 LNHDA and CDR2 SQIVND (reference sequence). Trimming removed 4 bases from V and 3 bases from J; junction bases left unmatched: 5. The CDR3 extends over 16 amino acids. For the CDR3, the DNA is TGTGCCAGTAGTAGCGGGACAGGGGGTCTCAATCAGCCCCAGCATTTT. It specifies CASSSGTGGLNQPQHF.

This clone was seen a handful of times. CDR3 nucleotides: TGTGCCAGCAGTTTGTGGCGGGAGGCATCCGAGCAGTACTTC. Its translation: CASSLWREASEQYF. This sequence joins TRBV27 and TRBJ2-7; the match to TRBD2 covers 8 bases. Trimming cost V 3 bases and J 6 bases; bases outside gene matches: 7. The CDR3 totals 14 residues. The germline V gene has CDR1 MNHEY and CDR2 SMNVEV (reference sequence).

The chain links TRBV10-2 to TRBJ2-5; D is uncertain. This CDR3 comprises 13 residues. Trimming shortened V by 0 bases and J by 4 bases, and 6 bases separated the two germline ends. CDR1 is WSHSY and CDR2 is SAAADI in the germline V gene. In DNA form, the CDR3 reads TGCGCCAGCAGTGAGTCAATAGGAGAGACCCAGTACTTC. Protein sequence: CASSESIGETQYF.

This rearrangement joins TRBV7-2 to TRBJ2-1; 11 bases agree with TRBD2. Losses at the gene ends were 0 bases for V and 1 base for J; bases not matched to a gene: 5. Per germline, CDR1 SGHTA and CDR2 FQGNSA. This CDR3 region has 18 residues. The CDR3 loop is CASSLAPLAGGSYNEQFF. The CDR3 DNA follows: TGTGCCAGCAGCTTAGCGCCGCTAGCGGGAGGATCCTACAATGAGCAGTTCTTC. The whole variable domain, filled in from reference TRBV7-2 and TRBJ2-1, reads GAGVSQSPSNKVTEKGKDVELRCDPISGHTALYWYRQSLGQGLEFLIYFQGNSAPDKSGLPSDRFSAERTGGSVSTLTIQRTQQEDSAVYLCASSLAPLAGGSYNEQFFGPGTRLTVL.

In this sample, this clone turned up once. This chain joins TRBV5-1 and TRBJ1-2, with D possibly TRBD1 on 5 matching bases. This CDR3 contains 11 residues. CDR1 is SGHRS, CDR2 YFSETQ, per germline. The V and J ends lost 10 bases and 7 bases respectively, with 14 bases between them. This chain's CDR3 is CAPWGGSGYTF. CDR3 in DNA: TGCGCCCCCTGGGGGGGGAGTGGCTACACCTTC.

This chain uses TRBV5-1 with TRBJ1-6; 7 nucleotides line up with TRBD1. Trimming at V came to 4 bases and at J to 8 bases, leaving 9 bases not matched to a gene. The CDR3 has 15 residues. Germline loops: CDR1 SGHRS, CDR2 YFSETQ. The CDR3 bases are TGCGCCAGCAGCGAGAAAGGACAGGAGTATTCACCCCTCCACTTT. This sequence encodes CASSEKGQEYSPLHF.

The V call is TRBV18, the J call TRBJ1-2; 7 bases match TRBD1. Germline V lookup: CDR1 KGHSH, CDR2 LQKENI. After removal of 4 bases from V and 6 bases from J, the junction contained 11 bases not matched to a gene. The CDR3 runs 15 residues. The DNA of the CDR3 is TGTGCCAGCTCACAAGCCGCGACAGGGCCCGATGGCTACACCTTC. This sequence encodes CASSQAATGPDGYTF.

The V call is TRBV7-9, the J call TRBJ2-1, with D perhaps TRBD1 or TRBD2 (6 bases each). CDR3 length: 14 amino acids. Per the germline V gene, CDR1 is SEHNR and CDR2 is FQNEAQ (reference sequence). Trimming removed 4 bases at V and 9 bases at J, with 16 bases between. The CDR3 sequence is CASSSERGRFEQFF. The CDR3 nucleotides are TGTGCCAGCAGCTCGGAAAGGGGGAGGTTTGAGCAGTTCTTC.

The chain uses TRBV3-1 (or the pseudogene TRBV3-2) and TRBJ2-7, with D possibly matching TRBD1 (6 bases). This CDR3 has 13 residues. Trimming took off 0 bases at V and 11 bases at J, with 14 bases between the two ends. The germline CDR1 and CDR2 sequences are LGHDT and YNNKEL (reference sequence). CDR3 nucleotides: TGTGCCAGCAGCCAAGATAAGGGACACCCAGAGTACTTC. It codes for CASSQDKGHPEYF.

This rearrangement joins TRBV19 to TRBJ2-2; 9 nucleotides agree with TRBD1. The germline V gene encodes CDR1 LNHDA and CDR2 SQIVND (reference sequence). J gave up 3 bases and V 5 bases, and 16 bases lay outside the gene matches. The CDR3 is 19 residues long. The CDR3 DNA sequence: TGTGCCAGTAGTGTTGTCCCGGGACAGGGACCGGTGGACACCGGGGAGCTGTTTTTT. Translating it yields CASSVVPGQGPVDTGELFF. The full variable domain, completed using reference TRBV19 and TRBJ2-2, is DGGITQSPKYLFRKEGQNVTLSCEQNLNHDAMYWYRQDPGQGLRLIYYSQIVNDFQKGDIAEGYSVSREKKESFPLTVTSAQKNPTAFYLCASSVVPGQGPVDTGELFFGEGSRLTVL.

The J gene is TRBJ1-4, the V gene TRBV28; no clear D gene. The germline gives CDR1 MDHEN, CDR2 SYDVKM. The ends were cut back, 6 bases at V and 8 bases at J, with 4 bases in the middle. The CDR3 length is 10 residues. This CDR3 reads CASSREKLFF. The DNA of the CDR3 is TGTGCCAGCAGCCGGGAAAAACTGTTTTTT.

The chain recombines TRBV2 with TRBJ1-6; weak D call: TRBD1 (5 bases). The CDR3 contains 12 residues. The ends were cut back, 7 bases at V and 17 bases at J, with 18 bases in the middle. From germline, CDR1 is SNHLY and CDR2 FYNNEI. The CDR3 sequence: CASKEGDSHVHF. The CDR3 nucleotides are TGTGCCAGCAAGGAAGGAGACAGCCACGTCCACTTT.

The chain has TRBV19 and TRBJ2-1; D call uncertain. The germline V and J ends were trimmed by 9 bases and 4 bases, with 13 bases remaining between them. Germline V gene lookup returns CDR1 LNHDA and CDR2 SQIVND (reference sequence). The CDR3 length is 13 residues. The CDR3 DNA sequence: TGTGCCAGCTTGGGGAATCCGTACAATGAGCAGTTCTTC. Translation gives CASLGNPYNEQFF.

The chain couples TRBV6-5 to TRBJ1-5; no definite D call. This CDR3 spans 13 amino acids. Deletions cut 6 bases from V and 5 bases from J, with 11 bases between. Looked up from germline, CDR1 is MNHEY and CDR2 is SVGAGI. CDR3 bases: TGTGCCAGCAGCCAATGGCCAGATCAGCCCCAGCATTTT. Its protein is CASSQWPDQPQHF.

This clone was counted once. This chain links TRBV3-1 (or the pseudogene TRBV3-2) with TRBJ1-2; D is ambiguous. Germline V CDR1 and CDR2: LGHDT, YNNKEL (reference sequence). The CDR3 consists of 14 residues. The V end lost 2 bases, the J end lost 2 bases, and 9 bases lay between the germline ends. CDR3 nucleotides: TGTGCCAGCAGCCAATATCCGTCAAACTATGGCTACACCTTC. Translated: CASSQYPSNYGYTF.